The TCR beta chain under discussion was sequenced for a study of tumor-infiltrating lymphocytes in primary liver carcinoma. For the study at large: Enrolled patients were male and female, aged 30 to 69 years.

The CDR3 spans 15 residues. The ends lost 1 base at V and 2 bases at J; junction bases unmatched: 2. Germline lookup yields CDR1 SEHNR and CDR2 FQNEAQ (reference sequence). A primer matching the constant region was used to make TCR beta cDNA from 500 to 650 ng of total RNA. Investigators got TCR beta libraries out of three nested multiplex PCR rounds, done with slightly modified ARM-PCR. Researchers ran the first two PCR rounds for 9 to 10 cycles each with TRBV1-TRBV30 forward primers and a C-beta reverse primer. TCRdb used MiXCR to reprocess the multiplex PCR reads, holding one entry per CDR3 protein. In the table there are about 130,000 distinct CDR3 sequences, 64% of which are singletons. Between roughly 17 and 31 mg of unsorted bulk tissue served as the source from which RNA and DNA were co-extracted. Donors were untreated and chronically infected with HBV.

J is TRBJ2-1 and V is TRBV7-9; 7 nucleotides align to TRBD2. The clonotype was recovered from a woman aged 60-70 years with primary liver carcinoma and hepatitis B virus infection. The sample consisted of liver tumor tissue from sampling region 3. Documented subset: tumor region T3, left-lateral pole. The CDR3 DNA follows: TGTGCCAGCAGCTTAGGGGCGGGAGCCTACAATGAGCAGTTCTTC. Its translation is CASSLGAGAYNEQFF.